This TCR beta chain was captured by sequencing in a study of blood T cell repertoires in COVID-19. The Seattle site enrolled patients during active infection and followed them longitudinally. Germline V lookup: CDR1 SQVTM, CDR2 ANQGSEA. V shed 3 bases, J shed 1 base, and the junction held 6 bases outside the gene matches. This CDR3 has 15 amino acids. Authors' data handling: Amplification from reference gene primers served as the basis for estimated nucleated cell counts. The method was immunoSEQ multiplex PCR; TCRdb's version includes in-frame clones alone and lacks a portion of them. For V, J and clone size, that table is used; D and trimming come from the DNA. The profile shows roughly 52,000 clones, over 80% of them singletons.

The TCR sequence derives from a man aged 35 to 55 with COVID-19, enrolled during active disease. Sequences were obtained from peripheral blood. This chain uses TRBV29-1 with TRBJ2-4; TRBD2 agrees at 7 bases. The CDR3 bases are TGCAGCGTTGACGGCGGGGGTAGGGCCAAAAACATTCAGTACTTC. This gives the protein CSVDGGGRAKNIQYF.